Listed below are T cell receptor beta chains from one sample, sequenced in a study of blood T cell repertoires in COVID-19. Some clones are missing from TCRdb's copy, which holds only in-frame ones; the method was immunoSEQ multiplex PCR. The table shows approximately 310,000 clones, with roughly 87% occurring only once. The specimen sequenced was peripheral blood. These TCRs come from a man aged 45-65 years with active or convalescent COVID-19. CDR3s include the opening cysteine and the closing phenylalanine or tryptophan. The D gene is left open where the match is weak. Some rows mark clone size as missing; the rest say once, few, many or name a class of expanded clone.

J: TRBJ1-4
V: TRBV11-1
D: TRBD1
size: NA
CDR3: CASSLGQGTEKLFF
DNA: TGTGCCAGCAGCTTAGGACAGGGGACTGAAAAACTGTTTTTT

J: TRBJ1-5
V: TRBV27
D: TRBD1
size: NA
CDR3: CASSFQTWDSPKSNQPQHF
DNA: TGTGCCAGCAGTTTCCAAACCTGGGACAGCCCCAAAAGCAATCAGCCCCAGCATTTT

J: TRBJ2-2
V: TRBV18
D: TRBD2
size: NA
CDR3: CASSERDGGELFF
DNA: TGTGCCAGCTCAGAGCGGGATGGCGGGGAGCTGTTTTTT

J: TRBJ2-7
V: TRBV4-1
D: TRBD2
size: NA
CDR3: CASSQDVAGGPGYEQYF
DNA: TGCGCCAGCAGCCAAGATGTAGCGGGAGGGCCGGGGTACGAGCAGTACTTC

J: TRBJ1-2
V: TRBV28
D: NA
size: NA
CDR3: CASSLQGYYGYTF
DNA: TGTGCCAGCAGTCTTCAGGGTTACTATGGCTACACCTTC

J: TRBJ1-3
V: TRBV29-1
D: NA
size: NA
CDR3: CSVGGHGNTIYF
DNA: TGCAGCGTTGGAGGGCACGGAAACACCATATATTTT

J: TRBJ2-4
V: TRBV9
D: TRBD1
size: NA
CDR3: CASSRTGTGGAGNIQYF
DNA: TGTGCCAGCAGCCGAACCGGGACAGGGGGCGCGGGGAACATTCAGTACTTC

J: TRBJ2-5
V: TRBV10-3
D: NA
size: NA
CDR3: CAISEGDQETQYF
DNA: TGTGCCATCAGTGAAGGGGACCAAGAGACCCAGTACTTC

J: TRBJ1-2
V: TRBV6-6
D: TRBD1
size: NA
CDR3: CASIPGQANYGYTF
DNA: TGTGCCAGCATCCCCGGACAGGCCAACTATGGCTACACCTTC

J: TRBJ1-1
V: TRBV5-4
D: NA
size: NA
CDR3: CASSTGAALNTEAFF
DNA: TGTGCCAGCAGCACCGGTGCGGCCTTGAACACTGAAGCTTTCTTT

J: TRBJ2-7
V: TRBV19
D: NA
size: once
CDR3: CASSGAGDEQYF
DNA: TGTGCCAGTAGTGGGGCAGGTGACGAGCAGTACTTC

J: TRBJ2-7
V: TRBV11-2
D: NA
size: NA
CDR3: CASNKGGSYEQYF
DNA: TGTGCCAGCAATAAAGGGGGCTCCTACGAGCAGTACTTC

J: TRBJ2-7
V: TRBV2
D: TRBD2
size: once
CDR3: CASSVREASYEQYF
DNA: TGTGCCAGCAGTGTACGGGAGGCGTCCTACGAGCAGTACTTC

J: TRBJ1-1
V: TRBV5-1
D: NA
size: NA
CDR3: CASSPNGGGTEAFF
DNA: TGCGCCAGCAGCCCCAACGGCGGAGGTACTGAAGCTTTCTTT

J: TRBJ1-1
V: TRBV19
D: NA
size: NA
CDR3: CASSLTGNTEAFF
DNA: TGTGCCAGTAGTTTGACGGGGAACACTGAAGCTTTCTTT

J: TRBJ2-3
V: TRBV6-1
D: TRBD2
size: NA
CDR3: CASSAALTSGSEGDTQYF
DNA: TGTGCCAGCAGTGCCGCTTTGACTAGCGGGAGTGAGGGAGATACGCAGTATTTT

J: TRBJ1-2
V: TRBV29-1
D: NA
size: NA
CDR3: CSVDTGNYGYTF
DNA: TGCAGCGTTGATACGGGTAACTATGGCTACACCTTC

J: TRBJ2-7
V: TRBV4-3
D: NA
size: NA
CDR3: CASSQEGGGASYEQYF
DNA: TGCGCCAGCAGCCAAGAGGGGGGGGGCGCGTCCTACGAGCAGTACTTC

J: TRBJ2-3
V: TRBV1
D: NA
size: NA
CDR3: CTSSQPRGSTDTQYF
DNA: TGCACCAGCAGCCAACCTAGGGGGAGCACAGATACGCAGTATTTT

J: TRBJ1-2
V: TRBV29-1
D: TRBD1
size: NA
CDR3: CSAGGLDGYTF
DNA: TGCAGCGCAGGGGGCTTGGATGGCTACACCTTC

J: TRBJ1-1
V: TRBV27
D: NA
size: NA
CDR3: CASRADRNTEAFF
DNA: TGTGCCAGCAGGGCAGATCGAAACACTGAAGCTTTCTTT

J: TRBJ2-1
V: TRBV20-1
D: NA
size: NA
CDR3: CSASRGAPYNEQFF
DNA: TGCAGTGCTAGTAGAGGAGCCCCCTACAATGAGCAGTTCTTC

J: TRBJ1-2
V: TRBV6-5
D: NA
size: NA
CDR3: CAAGGVDYGYTF
DNA: TGTGCCGCCGGGGGGGTGGACTATGGCTACACCTTC

J: TRBJ2-7
V: TRBV30
D: NA
size: NA
CDR3: CAWSPGNYEQYF
DNA: TGTGCCTGGAGCCCAGGGAATTACGAGCAGTACTTC

J: TRBJ1-6
V: TRBV3-1/TRBV3-2
D: NA
size: NA
CDR3: CASSQDSSYNSPLHF
DNA: TGTGCCAGCAGCCAAGACAGCTCCTATAATTCACCCCTCCACTTT

J: TRBJ1-2
V: TRBV6-5
D: NA
size: NA
CDR3: CASSYSALGQYGYTF
DNA: TGTGCCAGCAGTTACTCGGCCCTGGGACAATATGGCTACACCTTC

J: TRBJ1-1
V: TRBV2
D: TRBD1
size: NA
CDR3: CASSVPGQGRAFF
DNA: TGTGCCAGCAGTGTTCCGGGACAGGGGCGAGCTTTCTTT

J: TRBJ1-2
V: TRBV15
D: NA
size: NA
CDR3: CATSRTRGIGDYGYTF
DNA: TGTGCCACCAGCAGAACCAGGGGAATAGGAGACTATGGCTACACCTTC

J: TRBJ2-3
V: TRBV4-3
D: NA
size: NA
CDR3: CASSRSLEASQYF
DNA: TGCGCCAGCAGCCGTTCACTAGAAGCTTCGCAGTATTTT

J: TRBJ1-3
V: TRBV6-1
D: TRBD1
size: NA
CDR3: CASSETGAPNTIYF
DNA: TGTGCCAGCAGTGAGACAGGGGCTCCAAACACCATATATTTT

J: TRBJ2-2
V: TRBV7-6
D: TRBD2
size: NA
CDR3: CASSLASSGGNTGELFF
DNA: TGTGCCAGCAGCTTAGCGTCTAGCGGGGGGAACACCGGGGAGCTGTTTTTT

J: TRBJ1-5
V: TRBV30
D: NA
size: once
CDR3: CAWSVSGQQPQHF
DNA: TGTGCCTGGAGTGTATCTGGGCAACAGCCCCAGCATTTT

J: TRBJ1-2
V: TRBV10-3
D: NA
size: NA
CDR3: CAISESGGPSGYTF
DNA: TGTGCCATCAGTGAGTCGGGAGGTCCCAGCGGCTACACCTTC

J: TRBJ1-5
V: TRBV5-1
D: TRBD1
size: NA
CDR3: CASSPGTGGRSNQPQHF
DNA: TGCGCCAGCAGCCCCGGGACAGGGGGCCGAAGCAATCAGCCCCAGCATTTT

J: TRBJ1-5
V: TRBV24-1
D: NA
size: NA
CDR3: CATSFYSARVGNQPQHF
DNA: TGTGCCACCAGTTTTTATTCCGCCAGGGTGGGCAATCAGCCCCAGCATTTT

J: TRBJ1-5
V: TRBV28
D: NA
size: NA
CDR3: CASTYSGVGNQPQHF
DNA: TGTGCCAGCACATACTCAGGGGTTGGCAATCAGCCCCAGCATTTT

J: TRBJ1-6
V: TRBV3-1/TRBV3-2
D: NA
size: NA
CDR3: CASSQDRGFNSPLHF
DNA: TGTGCCAGCAGCCAAGATCGAGGGTTTAATTCACCCCTCCACTTT

J: TRBJ1-2
V: TRBV7-3
D: TRBD1
size: NA
CDR3: CASSSGQGRRNGYTF
DNA: TGTGCCAGCAGCTCGGGACAGGGTCGGAGAAATGGCTACACCTTC

J: TRBJ2-7
V: TRBV10-3
D: NA
size: NA
CDR3: CAISESAGSYEQYF
DNA: TGTGCCATCAGTGAGTCGGCAGGCTCCTACGAGCAGTACTTC

J: TRBJ2-5
V: TRBV27
D: NA
size: NA
CDR3: CASSFDGQFTRTQYF
DNA: TGTGCCAGCAGCTTCGATGGACAGTTCACTAGGACCCAGTACTTC

J: TRBJ2-1
V: TRBV30
D: NA
size: NA
CDR3: CAWSVRSGRFVDEQFF
DNA: TGTGCCTGGAGTGTACGGTCAGGGCGATTTGTGGATGAGCAGTTCTTC

J: TRBJ2-7
V: TRBV5-1
D: TRBD1
size: NA
CDR3: CASSLMGQGIHEQYF
DNA: TGCGCCAGCAGCTTGATGGGACAGGGAATACACGAGCAGTACTTC

J: TRBJ2-3
V: TRBV3-1/TRBV3-2
D: TRBD1
size: NA
CDR3: CASSQSVDRSTDTQYF
DNA: TGTGCCAGCAGCCAATCTGTGGACAGGAGCACAGATACGCAGTATTTT

J: TRBJ1-2
V: TRBV3-1/TRBV3-2
D: NA
size: NA
CDR3: CASSPSLTGSYGYTF
DNA: TGTGCCAGCAGCCCCTCCTTGACAGGATCCTATGGCTACACCTTC

J: TRBJ2-2
V: TRBV3-1/TRBV3-2
D: NA
size: NA
CDR3: CASSQRGSGELFF
DNA: TGTGCCAGCAGCCAAAGGGGGTCGGGGGAGCTGTTTTTT

J: TRBJ1-5
V: TRBV30
D: NA
size: NA
CDR3: CAWSSEGNQPQHF
DNA: TGTGCCTGGAGCTCAGAGGGAAATCAGCCCCAGCATTTT

J: TRBJ1-5
V: TRBV4-3
D: NA
size: NA
CDR3: CASSQDRGPQPQHF
DNA: TGCGCCAGCAGCCAAGACCGTGGCCCTCAGCCCCAGCATTTT

J: TRBJ1-6
V: TRBV28
D: TRBD1
size: few
CDR3: CASSSGTGGSAPLHF
DNA: TGTGCCAGCAGTTCCGGGACAGGGGGCTCGGCACCCCTCCACTTT